Below are 31 T cell receptor beta chains sequenced from a single sample in a study of vaccination and CD4 T cells after COVID-19. Their target antigens are unknown. Stated treatment: approximately 11-day PBMC culture with coronavirus spike peptide pools or control peptides (ViraFEST assay). The Oncomine TCR Beta short-read assay sequenced DNA from cultured CD4+ T cells. Using its own MiXCR run on the PCR reads, TCRdb lists one record per CDR3 protein. The sample includes some 2,000 distinct CDR3 sequences, 54% of them seen just once. The sample was CD4+ T cells from blood, cultured in vitro, taken after SARS-CoV-2 vaccination. The receptors come from a human donor who had recovered from COVID-19.

The chain joins TRBV20-1 to TRBJ1-1, with D uncertain. Germline V lookup: CDR1 DFQATT, CDR2 SNEGSKA (reference sequence). V was shortened by 6 bases and J by 5 bases, with 13 bases between the two germline ends. The CDR3 extends over 12 amino acids. The CDR3: CSAPLERTEAFF. As DNA, the CDR3 is TGCAGTGCCCCGTTGGAGAGGACTGAAGCTTTCTTT.

In nucleotides, the CDR3 is TGTGCCAGCAGTTTGTGGCAGAGCAGCGGGGAGCTGTTTTTT. Amino acids: CASSLWQSSGELFF. The V call is TRBV27, the J call TRBJ2-2; D gene unclear. With 3 bases removed from V and 7 bases from J, the gap between germline ends came to 12 bases. This CDR3 comprises 14 residues. CDR1 is MNHEY, CDR2 SMNVEV, per germline (reference sequence).

The CDR3 bases are TGCAGTGCAGAAGAGGCAGGGCGCTATGGCTACACCTTC. Protein product: CSAEEAGRYGYTF. The chain employs TRBV20-1 and TRBJ1-2; D is perhaps TRBD1 (5 bases). The germline V gene has CDR1 DFQATT and CDR2 SNEGSKA (reference sequence). Trimming took off 6 bases at V and 4 bases at J, with 15 bases between the two ends. This CDR3 comprises 13 residues.

V is TRBV6-2 or TRBV6-3 and J is TRBJ1-1; the D is unclear. CDR3 length equals 17 residues. V lost 5 bases to trimming and J lost 3 bases, with 22 bases between them. Germline lookup yields CDR1 MNHEY and CDR2 SVGEGT. The CDR3 sequence is CASSDTDLGSEHTEAFF. Here the CDR3 DNA reads TGTGCCAGCAGTGACACGGATTTGGGTTCGGAACACACTGAAGCTTTCTTT.

This sequence joins TRBV28 and TRBJ1-5; D unresolved. The V gene's germline CDR1 is MDHEN and CDR2 SYDVKM. This CDR3 is built from 16 residues. The V and J ends lost 10 bases and 5 bases respectively, with 24 bases between them. As DNA, the CDR3 is TGTGCCACCGATACACTAGGGTGGTTGGGTGATCAGCCCCAGCATTTT. Protein product: CATDTLGWLGDQPQHF. The full variable domain, rest sourced from reference TRBV28 and TRBJ1-5, is DVKVTQSSRYLVKRTGEKVFLECVQDMDHENMFWYRQDPGLGLRLIYFSYDVKMKEKGDIPEGYSVSREKKERFSLILESASTNQTSMYLCATDTLGWLGDQPQHFGDGTRLSIL.

This clonotype was counted a few times. This rearrangement joins TRBV6-1 to TRBJ1-1; D gene ambiguous. CDR3 length: 14 amino acids. Germline CDR1 is MNHNS and CDR2 is SASEGT. V was pared by 4 bases and J by 13 bases, with 22 bases between. CDR3 in amino acids: CASSVRNEGRDGFF. In DNA form, the CDR3 reads TGTGCCAGCAGTGTCAGAAACGAAGGGAGGGATGGTTTCTTT.

This clonotype is deemed large. The V gene is TRBV29-1, the J gene TRBJ2-3, with D unresolved. The germline V gene has CDR1 SQVTM and CDR2 ANQGSEA. This CDR3 contains 13 residues. V was trimmed by 5 bases and J by 1 base, leaving 10 bases between them. CDR3 bases: TGCAGCGTTACCCCAGGTGGCACAGATACGCAGTATTTT. Amino acid sequence: CSVTPGGTDTQYF.

The V call is TRBV6-5, the J call TRBJ2-7, with D unresolved. This CDR3 comprises 13 residues. Germline CDR1 MNHEY, CDR2 SVGAGI. V lost 0 bases and J lost 2, with 5 bases in between. CDR3 nucleotide sequence: TGTGCCAGCAGTTACTCCTATACCTACGAGCAGTACTTC. Its protein is CASSYSYTYEQYF.

This clonotype was seen a handful of times. The chain combines TRBV6-1 with TRBJ1-5; no definite D call. This CDR3 contains 13 residues. V shed 3 bases and J shed 4 bases, with 7 bases lying between them. CDR1 and CDR2 from the germline V gene are MNHNS and SASEGT. The CDR3 DNA follows: TGTGCCAGCAGTGAGAGAGGTAATCAGCCCCAGCATTTT. Amino acid sequence: CASSERGNQPQHF.

This clonotype was found a few times. V gene TRBV19 combines with J gene TRBJ1-5; TRBD1 agrees at 9 bases. In germline, CDR1 is LNHDA, CDR2 SQIVND (reference sequence). V gave up 6 bases and J gave up 10 bases; unmatched junction bases: 10. The CDR3 sequence is 14 residues long. The CDR3 protein is CASSLGQGVKPQHF. In DNA, the CDR3 is TGTGCCAGTAGCCTGGGACAGGGTGTCAAACCCCAGCATTTT.

The rearrangement links TRBV19 to TRBJ1-1; tentative D call: TRBD1 (5 bases). Germline CDR1 and CDR2: LNHDA and SQIVND (reference sequence). The CDR3 is 12 residues long. V was trimmed by 10 bases and J by 4 bases, leaving 13 bases between them. CDR3 in amino acids: CATRGWGTEAFF. Here the CDR3 DNA reads TGTGCCACCCGGGGCTGGGGCACTGAAGCTTTCTTT.

This clonotype has more than one count but fewer than ten. The chain recombines TRBV19 with TRBJ1-1; D not certain. The CDR3 is 14 residues long. Germline CDR1 reads LNHDA; CDR2 reads SQIVND (reference sequence). V was clipped by 1 base and J by 7 bases, with 13 bases between them. The CDR3 nucleotides read TGTGCCAGTAGTATAGGCTTTAGACGGGATGAAGCTTTCTTT. This sequence encodes CASSIGFRRDEAFF.

This clonotype was detected only a few times. V gene TRBV10-3 combines with J gene TRBJ2-6, with a weak D call TRBD2 (7 bases). V was pared by 0 bases and J by 2 bases, with 11 bases between. CDR3 size: 17 residues. CDR1 and CDR2 from the germline V gene are ENHRY and SYGVKD. CDR3 bases: TGTGCCATCAGTGAGTCGGGCGGGGGCACTGGGGCCAACGTCCTGACTTTC. It codes for CAISESGGGTGANVLTF.

This chain links TRBV6-1 with TRBJ1-6, with a weak D call TRBD1 (5 bases). V dropped 6 bases and J dropped 0 bases, with 18 bases sitting between them. Germline V gene data show CDR1 as MNHNS and CDR2 as SASEGT. The CDR3 loop spans 18 amino acids. The CDR3 is CASRAGWGRSSYNSPLHF. CDR3 DNA sequence: TGTGCCAGCAGGGCCGGATGGGGCAGGAGCTCCTATAATTCACCCCTCCACTTT.

This clonotype was observed once. The J gene is TRBJ2-3, the V gene TRBV7-9; 11 bases are shared with TRBD2. After removal of 4 bases from V and 5 bases from J, the junction contained 8 bases not matched to a gene. The germline CDR1 and CDR2 sequences are SEHNR and FQNEAQ (reference sequence). This CDR3 comprises 16 residues. The CDR3 region is CASSWLIAGGQDTQYF. DNA for the CDR3: TGTGCCAGCAGCTGGCTCATAGCGGGAGGGCAAGATACGCAGTATTTT.

The genes are TRBV20-1 and TRBJ1-6; 8 positions agree with TRBD1. V lost 2 bases and J lost 6; bases outside the gene matches: 0. The CDR3 runs to 13 residues. Germline loops: CDR1 DFQATT, CDR2 SNEGSKA (reference sequence). This CDR3 is CSARTGGNSPLHF. The CDR3 bases are TGCAGTGCTAGAACAGGGGGTAATTCACCCCTCCACTTT.

This clonotype was detected only a few times. The chain carries TRBV21-1 and TRBJ2-3; the table's D call of TRBD1 was not tested on the DNA. TRBV21-1 is recorded as a pseudogene. The CDR3 sequence is 18 residues long. The CDR3 sequence is CASSKRGGTENSTDTQYF. Here the CDR3 DNA reads TGTGCCAGCAGCAAAAGGGGCGGGACAGAGAATAGCACAGATACGCAGTATTTT.

The rearrangement uses TRBV12-3 or TRBV12-4 and TRBJ1-1; D gene ambiguous. There are 14 residues in the CDR3. V lost 5 bases, J lost 0 bases, and 10 bases lay in between. The DNA of the CDR3 is TGTGCCAGCAGTCACCGGAGGCTGAACACTGAAGCTTTCTTT. This sequence encodes CASSHRRLNTEAFF.

This rearrangement joins TRBV4-1 to TRBJ2-5; D is unresolved. The CDR3 runs 14 residues. Per the germline V gene, CDR1 is MGHRA and CDR2 is YSYEKL. V lost 1 base to trimming and J lost 9 bases, with 15 bases between them. The CDR3 spells CASSQALTTSSQYF. The CDR3 DNA follows: TGCGCCAGCAGCCAAGCCCTCACTACCTCGTCCCAGTACTTC.

The rearrangement links TRBV7-9 to TRBJ2-1; 7 bases fit TRBD1. V shed 5 bases and J 9 bases; nucleotides not matched to a gene: 4. The CDR3 length is 12 residues. Germline V gene data show CDR1 as SEHNR and CDR2 as FQNEAQ (reference sequence). CDR3 in DNA: TGTGCCAGCAGCGTTCGACAGGGTGAGCAGTTCTTC. Its translation is CASSVRQGEQFF.

The gene calls are TRBV7-2 and TRBJ2-1; TRBD1 matches at 11 bases. Trimming took 4 bases from V and 8 from J; bases not matched to a gene: 7. The CDR3 spans 15 residues. Germline V lookup: CDR1 SGHTA, CDR2 FQGNSA. The CDR3 loop reads CASSSSDRGPDEQFF. As DNA, the CDR3 is TGTGCCAGCAGCTCTTCGGACAGGGGGCCAGATGAGCAGTTCTTC.

The CDR3 nucleotides read TGTGCCAGCAGTGTAGCGGGAGGCACAGATACGCAGTATTTT. It is translated as CASSVAGGTDTQYF. This chain joins TRBV6-4 and TRBJ2-3; 9 bases are a match to TRBD2. Trimming at V came to 4 bases and at J to 1 base, leaving 0 bases not matched to a gene. Germline V gene sequence: CDR1 MRHNA, CDR2 SNTAGT. The CDR3 is 14 residues long.

The chain recombines TRBV6-5 with TRBJ2-7; 10 bases line up with TRBD1. The CDR3 contains 15 residues. The junction had 5 bases not matched to a gene; V was cut back by 2 bases and J by 4 bases. Germline CDR1 and CDR2: MNHEY and SVGAGI. The CDR3 here is CASSYEGTGAYEQYF. Here the CDR3 DNA reads TGTGCCAGCAGTTACGAGGGGACAGGGGCATACGAGCAGTACTTC.

This clonotype is labeled as large. The gene calls are TRBV6-1 and TRBJ1-1; perhaps TRBD1 as D (5 bases). Trimming stripped 8 bases from V and 5 bases from J, with 12 bases between. The germline V gene encodes CDR1 MNHNS and CDR2 SASEGT. This CDR3 region has 12 residues. DNA of the CDR3: TGTGCCAGCGGTGGGGGGAGTACTGAAGCTTTCTTT. Its translation is CASGGGSTEAFF.

In this sample, this clonotype turned up once. The V and J genes are TRBV12-3 or TRBV12-4 and TRBJ2-5; 7 bases map to TRBD1. The CDR3 is made up of 14 amino acids. The V gene end was trimmed by 5 bases and the J gene end by 5 bases; junction bases not matched to a gene: 8. The CDR3 nucleotides are TGTGCCAGCAGTACCGGACAGGACTGGGAGACCCAGTACTTC. Translated: CASSTGQDWETQYF.

The V call is TRBV30, the J call TRBJ1-1, with 9 bases identical to TRBD1. This CDR3 is built from 13 residues. V dropped 5 bases and J dropped 6; count of bases not matched to a gene: 7. The V gene's germline CDR1 is GTSNPN and CDR2 SVGIG (reference sequence). This CDR3 is CAWGQGPSAEAFF. DNA for the CDR3: TGTGCCTGGGGACAGGGGCCGAGCGCTGAAGCTTTCTTT.

This clonotype was detected a few times. The chain links TRBV19 to TRBJ2-5; D unclear. The germline gives CDR1 LNHDA, CDR2 SQIVND (reference sequence). The CDR3 is 12 residues long. Deletions cut 6 bases from V and 2 bases from J, with 7 bases between. Here the CDR3 DNA reads TGTGCCAGTAGCGACTTTCAAGAGACCCAGTACTTC. This encodes CASSDFQETQYF.

The V gene is TRBV7-2, the J gene TRBJ2-5, with 9 bases lining up with TRBD2. Losses at the gene ends were 2 bases for V and 4 bases for J; bases not matched to a gene: 17. This CDR3 has 19 amino acids. CDR1 and CDR2 (germline): SGHTA, FQGNSA. CDR3 coding DNA: TGTGCCAGCAGCTTACTAGCGGGTATCATAGCGGGGGTGGGAGAGACCCAGTACTTC. Translated, it gives CASSLLAGIIAGVGETQYF.

This chain links TRBV5-4 with TRBJ2-7, with 7 bases fitting TRBD1. V lost 0 bases, J lost 7 bases, and 7 bases stayed unmatched. From germline, CDR1 is SGHNT and CDR2 YYREEE (reference sequence). The CDR3 has 14 residues. CDR3 DNA: TGTGCCAGCAGCTTGGTGCAGGGGGTTGGAGAGCAGTACTTC. Protein sequence: CASSLVQGVGEQYF.

This rearrangement joins TRBV7-9 to TRBJ2-3; D remains unclear. The V end was cut by 2 bases, the J end by 2 bases, with 8 bases between. The CDR3 has 14 residues. Germline V gene data show CDR1 as SEHNR and CDR2 as FQNEAQ (reference sequence). CDR3 bases: TGTGCCAGCAGCTTAATCCGGCTCACAGATACGCAGTATTTT. The encoded protein is CASSLIRLTDTQYF.

This clonotype has more than one count but fewer than ten. The chain combines TRBV24-1 with TRBJ2-2; the match to TRBD2 covers 14 bases. The CDR3 covers 18 residues. J lost 0 bases, V lost 5 bases, and 4 bases had no gene match. Per the germline V gene, CDR1 is KGHDR and CDR2 is SFDVKD. The DNA of the CDR3 is TGTGCCACCAGTGGGGGACTAGCGGGGGCCACGAACACCGGGGAGCTGTTTTTT. Translated: CATSGGLAGATNTGELFF.